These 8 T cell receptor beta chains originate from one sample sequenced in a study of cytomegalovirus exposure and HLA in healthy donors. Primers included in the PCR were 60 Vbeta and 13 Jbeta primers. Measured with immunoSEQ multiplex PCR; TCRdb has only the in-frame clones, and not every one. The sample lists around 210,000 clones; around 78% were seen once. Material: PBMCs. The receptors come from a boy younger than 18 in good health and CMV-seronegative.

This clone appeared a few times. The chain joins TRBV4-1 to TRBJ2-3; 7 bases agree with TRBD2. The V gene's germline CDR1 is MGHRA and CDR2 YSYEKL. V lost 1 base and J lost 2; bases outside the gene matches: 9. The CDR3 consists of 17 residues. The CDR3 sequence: CASSQGLLATNTDTQYF. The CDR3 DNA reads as TGCGCCAGCAGCCAAGGTTTACTAGCGACAAACACAGATACGCAGTATTTT.

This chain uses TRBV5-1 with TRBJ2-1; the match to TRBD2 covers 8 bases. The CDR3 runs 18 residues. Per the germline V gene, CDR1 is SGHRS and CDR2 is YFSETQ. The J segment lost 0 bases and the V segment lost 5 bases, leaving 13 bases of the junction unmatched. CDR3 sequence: CASRWTSRNSSSYNEQFF. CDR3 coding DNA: TGCGCCAGCAGGTGGACTAGCCGAAATAGTAGCTCCTACAATGAGCAGTTCTTC.

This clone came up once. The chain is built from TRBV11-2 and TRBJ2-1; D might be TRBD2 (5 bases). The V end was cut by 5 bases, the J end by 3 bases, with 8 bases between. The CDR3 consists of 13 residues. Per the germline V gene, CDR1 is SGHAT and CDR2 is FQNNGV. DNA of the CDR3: TGTGCCAGCAGCGCGGCGGGCTACAATGAGCAGTTCTTC. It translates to CASSAAGYNEQFF. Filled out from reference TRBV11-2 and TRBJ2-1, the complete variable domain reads EAGVAQSPRYKIIEKRQSVAFWCNPISGHATLYWYQQILGQGPKLLIQFQNNGVVDDSQLPKDRFSAERLKGVDSTLKIQPAKLEDSAVYLCASSAAGYNEQFFGPGTRLTVL.

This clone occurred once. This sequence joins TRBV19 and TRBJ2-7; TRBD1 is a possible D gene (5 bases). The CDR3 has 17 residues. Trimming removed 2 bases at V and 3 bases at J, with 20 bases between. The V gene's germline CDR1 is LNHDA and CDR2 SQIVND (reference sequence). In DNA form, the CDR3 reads TGTGCCAGTAGTATAACCCCTACCCTAGGGGCCAACTACGAGCAGTACTTC. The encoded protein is CASSITPTLGANYEQYF.

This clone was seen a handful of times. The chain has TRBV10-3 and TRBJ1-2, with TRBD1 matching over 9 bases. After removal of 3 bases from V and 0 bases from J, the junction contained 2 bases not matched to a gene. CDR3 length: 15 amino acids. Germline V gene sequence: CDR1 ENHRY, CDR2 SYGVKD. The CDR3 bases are TGTGCCATCAGTGAAGGGACAGGGCCTAACTATGGCTACACCTTC. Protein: CAISEGTGPNYGYTF.

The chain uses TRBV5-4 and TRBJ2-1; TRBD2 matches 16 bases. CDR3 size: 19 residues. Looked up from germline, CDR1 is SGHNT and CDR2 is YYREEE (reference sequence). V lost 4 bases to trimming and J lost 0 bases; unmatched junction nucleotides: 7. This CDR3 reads CASSRRGTSGRASYNEQFF. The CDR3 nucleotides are TGTGCCAGCAGCCGACGGGGGACTAGCGGGAGGGCCTCCTACAATGAGCAGTTCTTC.

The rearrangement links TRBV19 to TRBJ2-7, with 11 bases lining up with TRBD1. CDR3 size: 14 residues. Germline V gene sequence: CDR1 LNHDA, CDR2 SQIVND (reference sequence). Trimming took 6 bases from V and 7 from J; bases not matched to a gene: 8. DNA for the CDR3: TGTGCCAGTAGCCTGGACAGGGGGCTGGGGGAGCAGTACTTC. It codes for CASSLDRGLGEQYF.

CDR3 DNA sequence: TGTGCCAGCAGCTCCGCGGGTGGGGGGGGATCTTACGAGCAGTACTTC. Translating it yields CASSSAGGGGSYEQYF. The chain joins TRBV5-6 to TRBJ2-7, with TRBD2 matching over 7 bases. The CDR3 extends over 16 amino acids. J was trimmed by 4 bases and V by 3 bases; bases with no gene match: 13. CDR1 and CDR2 (germline): SGHDT, YYEEEE.